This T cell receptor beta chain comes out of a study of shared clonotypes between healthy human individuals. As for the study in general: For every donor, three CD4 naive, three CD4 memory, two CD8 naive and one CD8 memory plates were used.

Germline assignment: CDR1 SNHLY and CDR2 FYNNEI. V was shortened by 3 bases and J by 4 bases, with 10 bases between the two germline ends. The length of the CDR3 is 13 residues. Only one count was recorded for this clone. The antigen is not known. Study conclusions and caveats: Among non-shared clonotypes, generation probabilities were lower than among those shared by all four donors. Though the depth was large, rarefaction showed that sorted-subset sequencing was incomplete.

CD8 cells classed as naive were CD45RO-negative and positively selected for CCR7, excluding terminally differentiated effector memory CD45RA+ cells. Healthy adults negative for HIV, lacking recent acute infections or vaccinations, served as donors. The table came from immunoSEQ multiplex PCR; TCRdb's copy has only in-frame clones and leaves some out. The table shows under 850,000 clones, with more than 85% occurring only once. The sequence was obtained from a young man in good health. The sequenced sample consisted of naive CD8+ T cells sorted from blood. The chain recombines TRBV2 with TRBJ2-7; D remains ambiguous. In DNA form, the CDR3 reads TGTGCCAGCAGTGAGAACTATAGGTACGAGCAGTACTTC. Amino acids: CASSENYRYEQYF.